This TCR beta chain was captured in a study of OX40 agonist ivuxolimab in advanced cancers. Across the whole study: Patients took ivuxolimab, an agonistic anti-OX40 (CD134) antibody. Participants averaged about 66 years of age (range 23 to 79) and were about 85% male.

Using immunoSEQ multiplex PCR, the repertoire was profiled, and TCRdb retains in-frame clones only, with some absent. The table includes under 80,000 clones, about 89% detected once. Study conclusions and caveats: Among the nonresponders, some also had low normalized T-cell clonal expansion.

The V and J ends lost 5 bases and 4 bases respectively, with 17 bases between them. Germline V lookup: CDR1 SEHNR, CDR2 FQNEAQ (reference sequence). The length of the CDR3 is 15 residues. For this clone: Its specificity is not known.

The chain employs TRBV7-9 and TRBJ1-1; a weak D match, TRBD1 (5 bases). The input for sequencing was CD4+ or CD8+ T cells sorted from blood, taken in a trial of the OX40 agonist ivuxolimab. The clonotype comes from an adult with an advanced solid tumor such as melanoma, head and neck, liver or kidney cancer. In DNA, the CDR3 is TGTGCCAGCAGCCGGGGGTCGGGGGAGGCCACTGAAGCTTTCTTT. Amino acids: CASSRGSGEATEAFF. Full variable domain (remainder filled in from reference TRBV7-9 and TRBJ1-1): DTGVSQNPRHKITKRGQNVTFRCDPISEHNRLYWYRQTLGQGPEFLTYFQNEAQLEKSRLLSDRFSAERPKGSFSTLEIQRTEQGDSAMYLCASSRGSGEATEAFFGQGTRLTVV.